This is a list of T cell receptor beta chains from one sample in a study of OX40 agonist ivuxolimab in advanced cancers. Libraries were prepared by immunoSEQ multiplex PCR; TCRdb keeps only in-frame clonotypes and omits some of them. The sample lists under 85,000 clones, 70% to 90% occurring once. The material sequenced was CD4+ or CD8+ T cells sorted from blood, taken in a trial of the OX40 agonist ivuxolimab. These TCRs come from an adult with an advanced solid tumor such as melanoma, head and neck, liver or kidney cancer. CDR3s include the opening cysteine and the closing phenylalanine or tryptophan. D genes are given only for firm matches. Clone sizes are given selectively: once, few, many, or a class where the clone is expanded.

>TRBJ2-7|TRBD2|TRBV6-5|.
CASSTPGLAVYEQYF
TGTGCCAGCAGTACCCCCGGACTAGCAGTCTACGAGCAGTACTTC
>TRBJ1-2|.|TRBV28|.
CASSSGDGYGYTF
TGTGCCAGCAGTTCAGGGGATGGTTACGGCTACACCTTC
>TRBJ2-3|.|TRBV7-2|.
CASSSLAADTQYF
TGTGCCAGCAGCTCATTAGCAGCAGATACGCAGTATTTT
>TRBJ1-2|TRBD1|TRBV28|once
CASSFTGGRGYTF
TGTGCCAGCAGTTTCACAGGGGGCCGGGGCTACACCTTC
>TRBJ1-4|.|TRBV7-3|.
CASSSRWGRLNEKLFF
TGTGCCAGCAGCTCCCGGTGGGGGAGACTTAATGAAAAACTGTTTTTT
>TRBJ2-2|.|TRBV30|.
CAWRGRFANTGELFF
TGTGCCTGGAGAGGTCGGTTCGCGAACACCGGGGAGCTGTTTTTT
>TRBJ1-2|.|TRBV28|.
CASRVRVDGYTF
TGTGCCAGCAGAGTCAGGGTAGATGGCTACACCTTC
>TRBJ2-3|TRBD1|TRBV18|.
CASSPYQGALRNTQYF
TGTGCCAGCTCACCTTATCAGGGGGCGCTGAGGAATACGCAGTATTTT
>TRBJ1-3|.|TRBV6-6|.
CASSYEGSGNTIYF
TGTGCCAGCAGTTATGAGGGCTCTGGAAACACCATATATTTT
>TRBJ1-4|TRBD1|TRBV5-4|.
CASSSGARQGVGKLFF
TGTGCCAGCAGCTCGGGTGCGCGACAGGGGGTTGGAAAACTGTTTTTT
>TRBJ1-2|.|TRBV7-2|once
CASSLSKAFYGYTF
TGTGCCAGCAGCTTAAGTAAGGCTTTCTATGGCTACACCTTC
>TRBJ2-7|.|TRBV5-1|.
CASSLAQGPYEQYF
TGCGCCAGCAGCTTGGCTCAGGGTCCCTACGAGCAGTACTTC
>TRBJ1-2|.|TRBV19|.
CASSLSLGRTDFYGYTF
TGTGCCAGTAGTCTTTCCCTTGGACGGACTGACTTCTATGGCTACACCTTC
>TRBJ2-1|.|TRBV28|.
CASSLAQGEQFF
TGTGCCAGCAGTCTAGCCCAGGGTGAGCAGTTCTTC
>TRBJ1-4|.|TRBV30|.
CAWSSRGKEKLFF
TGTGCCTGGAGTAGTAGGGGGAAGGAAAAACTGTTTTTT
>TRBJ2-7|TRBD1|TRBV10-3|.
CAISEVQGVRYEQYF
TGTGCCATCAGTGAAGTTCAGGGGGTAAGGTACGAGCAGTACTTC
>TRBJ2-7|.|TRBV1|.
CTSIPLETPSYEQYF
TGCACCAGCATTCCTCTCGAGACTCCTTCCTACGAGCAGTACTTC
>TRBJ1-1|.|TRBV9|once
CASSVEDNLARTEAFF
TGTGCCAGCAGCGTAGAAGACAATCTTGCGAGGACTGAAGCTTTCTTT
>TRBJ1-3|TRBD1|TRBV18|.
CASSVSGTDSGNTIYF
TGTGCCAGCTCAGTGTCCGGGACAGACTCTGGAAACACCATATATTTT
>TRBJ2-1|TRBD2|TRBV30|.
CAWSGWRGSSYNEQFF
TGTGCCTGGAGTGGGTGGCGGGGGTCCTCCTACAATGAGCAGTTCTTC
>TRBJ2-3|TRBD2|TRBV4-1|.
CASSQEGSGATTDTQYF
TGCGCCAGCAGCCAAGAGGGCAGCGGGGCGACCACAGATACGCAGTATTTT
>TRBJ1-2|.|TRBV28|.
CASTPYGLRAGGYTF
TGTGCCAGCACCCCTTACGGGCTCCGAGCGGGTGGCTACACCTTC
>TRBJ2-2|.|TRBV5-1|.
CASSLVGYTGELFF
TGCGCCAGCAGCTTGGTAGGGTACACCGGGGAGCTGTTTTTT
>TRBJ1-6|TRBD1|TRBV6-5|once
CAAGGGNSPLHF
TGTGCCGCAGGGGGCGGAAATTCACCCCTCCACTTT
>TRBJ2-7|.|TRBV21-1|.
CASSKDGGDRAYEQYF
TGTGCCAGCAGCAAAGATGGGGGGGACAGGGCCTACGAGCAGTACTTC
>TRBJ2-4|.|TRBV5-6|.
CASSLAGPGNIQYF
TGTGCCAGCAGCTTGGCCGGACCGGGAAACATTCAGTACTTC
>TRBJ1-4|.|TRBV2|.
CASSNRQVRLFF
TGTGCCAGCAGTAATCGACAGGTCCGACTGTTTTTT
>TRBJ2-5|.|TRBV11-2|.
CASGPGIFSQETQYF
TGTGCCAGCGGGCCGGGGATATTTAGCCAAGAGACCCAGTACTTC
>TRBJ2-2|.|TRBV6-4|.
CASSDGVELFF
TGTGCCAGCAGTGACGGGGTGGAGCTGTTTTTT
>TRBJ1-4|.|TRBV4-1|.
CASRSAGTNEKLFF
TGCGCCAGCAGATCGGCAGGGACTAATGAAAAACTGTTTTTT
>TRBJ2-3|TRBD1|TRBV10-3|few
CAIKGATGTDTQYF
TGTGCCATCAAGGGGGCCACGGGCACAGATACGCAGTATTTT
>TRBJ1-2|.|TRBV5-6|few
CASSLWGGEGLYGYTF
TGTGCCAGCAGCTTGTGGGGTGGCGAGGGGCTATATGGCTACACCTTC
>TRBJ2-4|.|TRBV28|few
CASRSKNIQYF
TGTGCCAGCAGAAGCAAAAACATTCAGTACTTC
>TRBJ2-1|TRBD2|TRBV9|.
CASSVTSGPPYNEQFF
TGTGCCAGCAGCGTAACTAGCGGACCCCCTTACAATGAGCAGTTCTTC
>TRBJ1-5|.|TRBV19|.
CASSIEGLNQPQHF
TGTGCCAGTAGTATAGAAGGCCTCAATCAGCCCCAGCATTTT
>TRBJ1-1|TRBD1|TRBV28|.
CASVTGGGTEAFF
TGTGCCAGCGTGACAGGGGGGGGCACTGAAGCTTTCTTT
>TRBJ2-7|.|TRBV7-9|.
CASSLAPTIEQYF
TGTGCCAGCAGCTTAGCGCCGACAATAGAGCAGTACTTC
>TRBJ2-5|TRBD1|TRBV5-1|.
CASTQTGGRETQYF
TGCGCCAGCACCCAGACAGGGGGAAGGGAGACCCAGTACTTC
>TRBJ1-3|.|TRBV5-6|.
CASSFGGPGNTIYF
TGTGCCAGCAGCTTTGGGGGGCCGGGAAACACCATATATTTT
>TRBJ1-2|.|TRBV6-5|.
CASKGPQGGYTF
TGTGCCAGCAAGGGCCCCCAAGGTGGCTACACCTTC
>TRBJ2-1|.|TRBV27|.
CASSGTTYNEQFF
TGTGCCAGCAGTGGTACTACTTACAATGAGCAGTTCTTC
>TRBJ1-6|TRBD1|TRBV6-5|.
CASRPGQGNSPLHF
TGTGCCAGTCGGCCGGGACAGGGGAATTCACCCCTCCACTTT
>TRBJ2-2|.|TRBV30|.
CAGLRAGIYTGELFF
TGTGCCGGCTTAAGGGCGGGGATCTACACCGGGGAGCTGTTTTTT
>TRBJ1-1|TRBD1|TRBV28|.
CASSSTGGVNTEAFF
TGTGCCAGCAGTTCGACAGGGGGGGTGAACACTGAAGCTTTCTTT
>TRBJ2-1|TRBD2|TRBV27|.
CASSLREGAHNEQFF
TGTGCCAGCAGTTTGCGGGAGGGAGCCCACAATGAGCAGTTCTTC
>TRBJ1-5|.|TRBV28|.
CASRTQGTQPQHF
TGTGCCAGCAGGACCCAGGGAACTCAGCCCCAGCATTTT
>TRBJ2-3|TRBD2|TRBV27|.
CASSLLPSGKTDTQYF
TGTGCCAGCAGTTTACTTCCTAGCGGGAAGACAGATACGCAGTATTTT